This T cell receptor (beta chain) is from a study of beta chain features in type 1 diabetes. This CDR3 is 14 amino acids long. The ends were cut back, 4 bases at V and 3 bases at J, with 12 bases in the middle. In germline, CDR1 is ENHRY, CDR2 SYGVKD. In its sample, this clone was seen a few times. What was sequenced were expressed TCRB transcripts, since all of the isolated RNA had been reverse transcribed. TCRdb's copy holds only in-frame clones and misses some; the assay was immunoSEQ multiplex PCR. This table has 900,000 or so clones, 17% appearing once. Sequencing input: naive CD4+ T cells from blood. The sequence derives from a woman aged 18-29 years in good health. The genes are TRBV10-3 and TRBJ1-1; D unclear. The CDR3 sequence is CAISVHPGDTEAFF. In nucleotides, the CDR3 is TGTGCCATCAGTGTGCACCCCGGGGACACTGAAGCTTTCTTT.